The rows below give T cell receptor beta chains drawn from one sample of a study of CXCR3-negative and CXCR3-positive naive CD8 T cells. TCRdb re-called the 5' RACE reads and gives one entry per CDR3 protein, without DNA. The listing contains about 8,000 distinct CDR3 sequences. The specimen sequenced was naive CXCR3- CD8+ T cells from blood. Source of these receptors: a human donor in good health. Some clones in this sample may be carry-over from other donors' samples. Both conserved end residues are part of each CDR3. Some rows have no size entry. The others give once, few or many, or a class for an expanded clone.

j_gene: TRBJ2-3; abundance: medium-sized; len: 14; v_gene: TRBV29-1; CDR3aa: CSVETQGVGDTQYF
j_gene: TRBJ2-3; abundance: NA; len: 13; v_gene: TRBV5-6; CDR3aa: CASRGGSTDTQYF
j_gene: TRBJ2-7; abundance: NA; len: 12; v_gene: TRBV19; CDR3aa: CASSHDGYEQYF
j_gene: TRBJ2-1; abundance: NA; len: 16; v_gene: TRBV5-1; CDR3aa: CASSLSPSGSFYEQFF
j_gene: TRBJ2-5; abundance: NA; len: 12; v_gene: TRBV29-1; CDR3aa: CSVEVDGKTQYF
j_gene: TRBJ2-7; abundance: medium-sized; len: 13; v_gene: TRBV5-6; CDR3aa: CASSFDRHYEQYF
j_gene: TRBJ2-2; abundance: NA; len: 13; v_gene: TRBV30; CDR3aa: CALRDTYTGELFF
j_gene: TRBJ2-1; abundance: NA; len: 14; v_gene: TRBV20-1; CDR3aa: CSARAGGADNEQFF
j_gene: TRBJ2-5; abundance: NA; len: 12; v_gene: TRBV29-1; CDR3aa: CSVAQAAWTQYF
j_gene: TRBJ2-2; abundance: NA; len: 15; v_gene: TRBV4-1; CDR3aa: CASSREGRDTGELFF
j_gene: TRBJ2-7; abundance: NA; len: 12; v_gene: TRBV11-2; CDR3aa: CASSHTVSEQYF
j_gene: TRBJ2-7; abundance: NA; len: 12; v_gene: TRBV7-9; CDR3aa: CASLGRGYEQYF
j_gene: TRBJ2-1; abundance: NA; len: 14; v_gene: TRBV29-1; CDR3aa: CSVDLGQGNNEQFF
j_gene: TRBJ2-4; abundance: NA; len: 12; v_gene: TRBV28; CDR3aa: CASLPWENIQYF
j_gene: TRBJ2-1; abundance: NA; len: 14; v_gene: TRBV12-3/TRBV12-4; CDR3aa: CASSLRRDHNEQFF
j_gene: TRBJ2-7; abundance: NA; len: 14; v_gene: TRBV20-1; CDR3aa: CSARLASGHHEQYF
j_gene: TRBJ2-7; abundance: NA; len: 14; v_gene: TRBV2; CDR3aa: CASTPGGGSYEQYF
j_gene: TRBJ2-7; abundance: medium-sized; len: 16; v_gene: TRBV5-1; CDR3aa: CASRAPRASRVYEQYF
j_gene: TRBJ2-1; abundance: NA; len: 15; v_gene: TRBV7-2; CDR3aa: CASSSWTSGSNEQFF
j_gene: TRBJ1-6; abundance: medium-sized; len: 19; v_gene: TRBV3-1; CDR3aa: CASSQGEGQALYLNSPLHF
j_gene: TRBJ1-5; abundance: medium-sized; len: 13; v_gene: TRBV15; CDR3aa: CATTMDMYQPQHF
j_gene: TRBJ1-1; abundance: NA; len: 14; v_gene: TRBV4-3; CDR3aa: CASSQDGGNTEAFF
j_gene: TRBJ2-1; abundance: NA; len: 16; v_gene: TRBV5-1; CDR3aa: CASSQEFPSSYNEQFF
j_gene: TRBJ2-2; abundance: NA; len: 14; v_gene: TRBV15; CDR3aa: CATRGDGSTGELFF
j_gene: TRBJ2-7; abundance: NA; len: 14; v_gene: TRBV7-6; CDR3aa: CASSRSGGRYEQYF
j_gene: TRBJ2-1; abundance: medium-sized; len: 15; v_gene: TRBV29-1; CDR3aa: CSVAERGSSYNEQFF
j_gene: TRBJ2-7; abundance: NA; len: 13; v_gene: TRBV5-8; CDR3aa: CASSFSTRWEQYF
j_gene: TRBJ2-7; abundance: NA; len: 15; v_gene: TRBV25-1; CDR3aa: CASSQGQGVTYEQYF
j_gene: TRBJ2-5; abundance: medium-sized; len: 12; v_gene: TRBV29-1; CDR3aa: CSVEGSQETQYF
j_gene: TRBJ2-7; abundance: medium-sized; len: 16; v_gene: TRBV7-6; CDR3aa: CASSWFIGTSEDEQYF
j_gene: TRBJ2-4; abundance: NA; len: 12; v_gene: TRBV29-1; CDR3aa: CSADGDTNIQYF
j_gene: TRBJ2-3; abundance: NA; len: 16; v_gene: TRBV2; CDR3aa: CASSTTSGGHTDTQYF
j_gene: TRBJ2-7; abundance: NA; len: 13; v_gene: TRBV7-6; CDR3aa: CASSLLGDYEQYF
j_gene: TRBJ2-4; abundance: NA; len: 16; v_gene: TRBV2; CDR3aa: CASSDLGGLAKNIQYF
j_gene: TRBJ2-7; abundance: NA; len: 16; v_gene: TRBV14; CDR3aa: CASSFRSTVPKDEQYF
j_gene: TRBJ2-7; abundance: NA; len: 15; v_gene: TRBV6-4; CDR3aa: CASSPMAGGPYEQYF
j_gene: TRBJ2-1; abundance: NA; len: 15; v_gene: TRBV29-1; CDR3aa: CSVAGLAGVGNEQFF
j_gene: TRBJ2-5; abundance: medium-sized; len: 12; v_gene: TRBV29-1; CDR3aa: CSVVPGGETQYF
j_gene: TRBJ2-5; abundance: NA; len: 17; v_gene: TRBV3-1; CDR3aa: CASSQDRATNNQETQYF
j_gene: TRBJ2-1; abundance: NA; len: 13; v_gene: TRBV11-3; CDR3aa: CASSLGTGGEQFF
j_gene: TRBJ2-7; abundance: NA; len: 12; v_gene: TRBV29-1; CDR3aa: CSVEGVSYEQYF
j_gene: TRBJ2-7; abundance: medium-sized; len: 11; v_gene: TRBV2; CDR3aa: CASDRIYEQYF
j_gene: TRBJ2-7; abundance: medium-sized; len: 13; v_gene: TRBV29-1; CDR3aa: CSVVSRSSYEQYF
j_gene: TRBJ2-7; abundance: medium-sized; len: 14; v_gene: TRBV29-1; CDR3aa: CSVQAQGAAYEQYF
j_gene: TRBJ1-5; abundance: medium-sized; len: 14; v_gene: TRBV7-6; CDR3aa: CASSRDRGRQPQHF
j_gene: TRBJ2-1; abundance: NA; len: 15; v_gene: TRBV12-3/TRBV12-4; CDR3aa: CASSLAPGRGLEQFF
j_gene: TRBJ2-3; abundance: NA; len: 16; v_gene: TRBV2; CDR3aa: CASSEVSQGGRDTQYF
j_gene: TRBJ2-3; abundance: medium-sized; len: 16; v_gene: TRBV21-1; CDR3aa: CASRGAGVPVTDTQYF
j_gene: TRBJ1-4; abundance: medium-sized; len: 13; v_gene: TRBV29-1; CDR3aa: CSVQGEDNEKLFF
j_gene: TRBJ2-2; abundance: NA; len: 15; v_gene: TRBV3-1; CDR3aa: CASSQWASQTGELFF
j_gene: TRBJ2-3; abundance: medium-sized; len: 13; v_gene: TRBV29-1; CDR3aa: CSAADRGSDTQYF
j_gene: TRBJ2-1; abundance: NA; len: 13; v_gene: TRBV29-1; CDR3aa: CSVGLADYNEQFF
j_gene: TRBJ2-7; abundance: medium-sized; len: 14; v_gene: TRBV6-6; CDR3aa: CASSKPGQIYEQYF
j_gene: TRBJ1-1; abundance: NA; len: 16; v_gene: TRBV29-1; CDR3aa: CSVEDLQGQVNTEAFF
j_gene: TRBJ2-6; abundance: medium-sized; len: 17; v_gene: TRBV3-1; CDR3aa: CASSQGVGGTGANVLTF
j_gene: TRBJ2-1; abundance: medium-sized; len: 15; v_gene: TRBV10-3; CDR3aa: CATLGWRESYNEQFF
j_gene: TRBJ1-4; abundance: medium-sized; len: 13; v_gene: TRBV20-1; CDR3aa: CSASDRRDEKLFF
j_gene: TRBJ2-1; abundance: NA; len: 14; v_gene: TRBV29-1; CDR3aa: CSYIGASSYNEQFF
j_gene: TRBJ2-5; abundance: medium-sized; len: 13; v_gene: TRBV15; CDR3aa: CATSRPPLETQYF
j_gene: TRBJ2-3; abundance: NA; len: 16; v_gene: TRBV28; CDR3aa: CASSFRQVPGTDTQYF